Each of the 9 T cell receptor beta chains below was sequenced from the same sample in a study of T cells expressing NK-cell markers. One entry per CDR3 protein, without DNA, is what TCRdb gives after re-calling the 5' RACE reads. This sample's table has 300,000 or so distinct CDR3 sequences. The sequenced sample was blood T cells: a sorted CD56 or NKG2C T cell subset, CD4+ or CD8+ T cells, or bulk PBMC T cells (not recorded which). Receptors originate from a woman aged 18 to 75 in good health.

The chain uses TRBV10-3 and TRBJ2-1; TCRdb's assignment of TRBD2 cannot be checked, as there is no DNA. CDR1 and CDR2 (germline): ENHRY, SYGVKD. This CDR3 is built from 15 residues. The CDR3 here is CAISRLAGGLYEQFF.

The chain has TRBV5-1 and TRBJ1-2; no DNA is available, so the TRBD1 call from TCRdb remains unchecked. The CDR3 is made up of 15 amino acids. Per the germline V gene, CDR1 is SGHRS and CDR2 is YFSETQ. The CDR3 sequence is CASSDRDRTNYGYTF.

J is TRBJ2-1 and V is TRBV6-5; TCRdb proposes TRBD1, but this gene call is untestable without DNA. The CDR3 extends over 15 amino acids. CDR1 MNHEY and CDR2 SVGAGI come from the germline V gene. CDR3 protein: CASSYSTQGASEQFF.

The chain joins TRBV29-1 to TRBJ2-5; the TRBD1 assignment by TCRdb is unverifiable without DNA. This CDR3 spans 13 amino acids. The germline V gene has CDR1 SQVTM and CDR2 ANQGSEA. This chain's CDR3 is CSVAPRAQETQYF.

The chain links TRBV6-1 to TRBJ2-2; TCRdb outputs TRBD2, but without DNA this stays unchecked. The CDR3 is 16 residues long. Germline V gives CDR1 MNHNS, CDR2 SASEGT. CDR3 protein: CASSLRTSGRTGELFF.

The chain combines TRBV5-1 with TRBJ2-1. Germline V gives CDR1 SGHRS, CDR2 YFSETQ. The CDR3 loop spans 15 amino acids. CDR3 amino acids: CASSLVVAAGNEQFF. The full variable domain, with the rest looked up from reference TRBV5-1 and TRBJ2-1, is KAGVTQTPRYLIKTRGQQVTLSCSPISGHRSVSWYQQTPGQGLQFLFEYFSETQRNKGNFPGRFSGRQFSNSRSEMNVSTLELGDSALYLCASSLVVAAGNEQFFGPGTRLTVL.

The chain uses TRBV29-1 and TRBJ2-2. This CDR3 spans 12 amino acids. Per the germline V gene, CDR1 is SQVTM and CDR2 is ANQGSEA. This chain's CDR3 is CSVLVGRGELFF.

The chain uses TRBV20-1 and TRBJ2-3; TCRdb names TRBD1, which stays unverified in the absence of DNA. Per the germline V gene, CDR1 is DFQATT and CDR2 is SNEGSKA (reference sequence). The CDR3 sequence is 14 residues long. The CDR3 sequence: CSARATGSTDTQYF.

This chain connects TRBV24-1 to TRBJ2-5. The CDR3 has 13 amino acids. Germline assignment: CDR1 KGHDR and CDR2 SFDVKD. CDR3 sequence: CATSDFPQETQYF.